This TCR beta chain was profiled in a study of cytomegalovirus exposure and HLA in healthy donors. Study-wide results and limits: Equally common other TCR beta chains were less clonally expanded than HLA-associated ones, a later analysis found.

V gave up 5 bases and J gave up 2 bases; unmatched junction bases: 7. The CDR3 consists of 15 residues. The germline CDR1 and CDR2 sequences are SGHVS and FQNEAQ. PCR involved 60 Vbeta and 13 Jbeta primers. TCRdb's table, derived via immunoSEQ multiplex PCR, lists solely in-frame clones and lacks some. This sample has 120,000 or so clones, with over 70% found just once. Comments on this clone: Antigen unknown.

The chain recombines TRBV7-8 with TRBJ2-3, with 7 bases aligning to TRBD2. The receptor was derived from a woman aged 50 to 60 in good health and CMV-seronegative. Material for sequencing was PBMCs. The CDR3 coding sequence is TGTGCCAGCAGCCAACTAGCGAGGCCCACAGATACGCAGTATTTT. This gives the protein CASSQLARPTDTQYF.